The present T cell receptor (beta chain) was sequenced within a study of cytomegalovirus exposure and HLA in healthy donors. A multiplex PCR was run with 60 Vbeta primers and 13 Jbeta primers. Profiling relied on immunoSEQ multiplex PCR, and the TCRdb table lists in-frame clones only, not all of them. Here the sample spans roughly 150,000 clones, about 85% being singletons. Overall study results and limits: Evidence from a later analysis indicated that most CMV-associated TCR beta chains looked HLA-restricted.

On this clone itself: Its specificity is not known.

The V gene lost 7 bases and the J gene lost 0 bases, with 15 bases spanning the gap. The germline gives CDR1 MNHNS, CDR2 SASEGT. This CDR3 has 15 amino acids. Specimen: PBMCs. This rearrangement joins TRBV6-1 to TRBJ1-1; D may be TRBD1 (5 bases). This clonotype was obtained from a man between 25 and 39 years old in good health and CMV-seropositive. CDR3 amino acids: CASTDRGGMNTEAFF. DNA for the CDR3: TGTGCCAGCACTGATAGGGGCGGAATGAACACTGAAGCTTTCTTT.